This entry is about one T cell receptor beta chain. Its target is not known. CDR3 length equals 12 residues. V lost 8 bases and J 4 bases, leaving 12 bases between the germline ends. Per germline, CDR1 SEHNR and CDR2 FQNEAQ (reference sequence). Unsorted libraries were generated from 2 million PBMCs. These cells had been stored in RNAlater at -80 C. This record comes from a study of neurological immune-mediated disorders. The study, taken as a whole, reports: No CDR3 amino acid sequences recurred among expanded clones across subjects, suggesting private repertoires in all groups. The greatest TCR clonal expansion appeared in HTLV-1-associated myelopathy and the smallest, falling below healthy controls, in multiple sclerosis.

By 5'RACE with 10-nucleotide random UMIs, the cDNA was made. Via MiXCR, TCRdb re-called the 5' RACE reads, giving one row per CDR3 protein. The sample records about 50,000 distinct CDR3 sequences, around a tenth being singletons. V is TRBV7-9 and J is TRBJ2-7; maybe TRBD2 (5 bases). The sample consisted of PBMCs. This sequence originates from an older man with HTLV-1-associated myelopathy (HAM/TSP). The CDR3 protein is CASAGLLYEQYF. The CDR3 DNA sequence: TGTGCCAGCGCCGGACTCCTTTACGAGCAGTACTTC.